Presented here are 8 T cell receptor beta chains from one specimen sequenced in a study of PD-L1 blockade in urothelial cancer. This table comes from immunoSEQ multiplex PCR, and its TCRdb copy is limited to in-frame clones, with some not included. The sample lists approximately 70,000 clones, 80% to 85% occurring once. The time point is: pretreatment peripheral blood. This specimen consisted of PBMCs, obtained around atezolizumab (anti-PD-L1) treatment. The receptors originated from a woman between 65 and 79 years old with urothelial cancer.

In its sample, this clone was seen once. The chain combines TRBV4-1 with TRBJ2-1, with 10 bases that match TRBD2. The CDR3 loop spans 16 amino acids. The germline V gene encodes CDR1 MGHRA and CDR2 YSYEKL. J was trimmed by 0 bases and V by 2 bases; bases with no gene match: 1. CDR3 sequence (DNA): TGCGCCAGCAGCCAAATAGCGGGGGGCTCCTACAATGAGCAGTTCTTC. Amino acid sequence: CASSQIAGGSYNEQFF.

The chain employs TRBV19 and TRBJ2-7; D is unclear. The CDR3 has 13 residues. V was cut by 3 bases and J by 0 bases, with 6 bases left in between. CDR1 and CDR2 (germline): LNHDA, SQIVND (reference sequence). The CDR3 reads CASSIQNSYEQYF. DNA for the CDR3: TGTGCCAGTAGTATCCAGAACTCCTACGAGCAGTACTTC.

The genes are TRBV6-5 and TRBJ1-4; D call uncertain. The CDR3 sequence is 14 residues long. CDR1 and CDR2 from the germline V gene are MNHEY and SVGAGI. V lost 6 bases and J lost 0, with 8 bases in between. CDR3 sequence (DNA): TGTGCCAGCAGCAGACTCACAACTAATGAAAAACTGTTTTTT. Amino acid sequence: CASSRLTTNEKLFF.

The V and J genes are TRBV28 and TRBJ2-7; 7 positions match TRBD1. The CDR3 extends over 15 amino acids. Germline lookup yields CDR1 MDHEN and CDR2 SYDVKM. V gave up 6 bases and J gave up 2 bases; unmatched junction bases: 10. CDR3 region: CASRLSLQGTYEQYF. CDR3 DNA sequence: TGTGCCAGCAGGCTCTCGTTACAGGGGACCTACGAGCAGTACTTC.

CDR3 in amino acids: CAWSYSGNTEAFF. The DNA of the CDR3 is TGTGCCTGGAGTTACAGTGGAAACACTGAAGCTTTCTTT. The rearrangement links TRBV30 to TRBJ1-1, with D uncertain. Germline assignment: CDR1 GTSNPN and CDR2 SVGIG (reference sequence). V was shortened by 2 bases and J by 2 bases, with 9 bases between the two germline ends. The CDR3 has 13 residues.

CDR3: CAWSGQTGVGETQYF. CDR3 nucleotide sequence: TGTGCCTGGAGTGGACAGACAGGGGTAGGGGAGACCCAGTACTTC. The V gene is TRBV30, the J gene TRBJ2-5; 8 nucleotides align to TRBD1. V lost 1 base and J lost 5; bases outside the gene matches: 9. The CDR3 extends over 15 amino acids. The germline gives CDR1 GTSNPN, CDR2 SVGIG (reference sequence).

CDR3 sequence: CSVELGRNTDTQYF. The CDR3 DNA follows: TGCAGCGTTGAACTCGGGAGAAATACAGATACGCAGTATTTT. The J gene is TRBJ2-3, the V gene TRBV29-1, with a tentative D call TRBD2 (6 bases). Per the germline V gene, CDR1 is SQVTM and CDR2 is ANQGSEA. Trimming pared 2 bases from V and 3 bases from J, leaving 12 bases between. The CDR3 length is 14 residues.

V and J are TRBV5-6 and TRBJ2-1, with D possibly being TRBD1 (5 bases). V lost 2 bases to trimming and J lost 8 bases, with 20 bases between them. From germline, CDR1 is SGHDT and CDR2 YYEEEE. The CDR3 runs to 16 residues. The CDR3 sequence: CASSLALAGWFDEQFF. The DNA of the CDR3 is TGTGCCAGCAGCTTAGCCCTTGCAGGGTGGTTCGATGAGCAGTTCTTC.